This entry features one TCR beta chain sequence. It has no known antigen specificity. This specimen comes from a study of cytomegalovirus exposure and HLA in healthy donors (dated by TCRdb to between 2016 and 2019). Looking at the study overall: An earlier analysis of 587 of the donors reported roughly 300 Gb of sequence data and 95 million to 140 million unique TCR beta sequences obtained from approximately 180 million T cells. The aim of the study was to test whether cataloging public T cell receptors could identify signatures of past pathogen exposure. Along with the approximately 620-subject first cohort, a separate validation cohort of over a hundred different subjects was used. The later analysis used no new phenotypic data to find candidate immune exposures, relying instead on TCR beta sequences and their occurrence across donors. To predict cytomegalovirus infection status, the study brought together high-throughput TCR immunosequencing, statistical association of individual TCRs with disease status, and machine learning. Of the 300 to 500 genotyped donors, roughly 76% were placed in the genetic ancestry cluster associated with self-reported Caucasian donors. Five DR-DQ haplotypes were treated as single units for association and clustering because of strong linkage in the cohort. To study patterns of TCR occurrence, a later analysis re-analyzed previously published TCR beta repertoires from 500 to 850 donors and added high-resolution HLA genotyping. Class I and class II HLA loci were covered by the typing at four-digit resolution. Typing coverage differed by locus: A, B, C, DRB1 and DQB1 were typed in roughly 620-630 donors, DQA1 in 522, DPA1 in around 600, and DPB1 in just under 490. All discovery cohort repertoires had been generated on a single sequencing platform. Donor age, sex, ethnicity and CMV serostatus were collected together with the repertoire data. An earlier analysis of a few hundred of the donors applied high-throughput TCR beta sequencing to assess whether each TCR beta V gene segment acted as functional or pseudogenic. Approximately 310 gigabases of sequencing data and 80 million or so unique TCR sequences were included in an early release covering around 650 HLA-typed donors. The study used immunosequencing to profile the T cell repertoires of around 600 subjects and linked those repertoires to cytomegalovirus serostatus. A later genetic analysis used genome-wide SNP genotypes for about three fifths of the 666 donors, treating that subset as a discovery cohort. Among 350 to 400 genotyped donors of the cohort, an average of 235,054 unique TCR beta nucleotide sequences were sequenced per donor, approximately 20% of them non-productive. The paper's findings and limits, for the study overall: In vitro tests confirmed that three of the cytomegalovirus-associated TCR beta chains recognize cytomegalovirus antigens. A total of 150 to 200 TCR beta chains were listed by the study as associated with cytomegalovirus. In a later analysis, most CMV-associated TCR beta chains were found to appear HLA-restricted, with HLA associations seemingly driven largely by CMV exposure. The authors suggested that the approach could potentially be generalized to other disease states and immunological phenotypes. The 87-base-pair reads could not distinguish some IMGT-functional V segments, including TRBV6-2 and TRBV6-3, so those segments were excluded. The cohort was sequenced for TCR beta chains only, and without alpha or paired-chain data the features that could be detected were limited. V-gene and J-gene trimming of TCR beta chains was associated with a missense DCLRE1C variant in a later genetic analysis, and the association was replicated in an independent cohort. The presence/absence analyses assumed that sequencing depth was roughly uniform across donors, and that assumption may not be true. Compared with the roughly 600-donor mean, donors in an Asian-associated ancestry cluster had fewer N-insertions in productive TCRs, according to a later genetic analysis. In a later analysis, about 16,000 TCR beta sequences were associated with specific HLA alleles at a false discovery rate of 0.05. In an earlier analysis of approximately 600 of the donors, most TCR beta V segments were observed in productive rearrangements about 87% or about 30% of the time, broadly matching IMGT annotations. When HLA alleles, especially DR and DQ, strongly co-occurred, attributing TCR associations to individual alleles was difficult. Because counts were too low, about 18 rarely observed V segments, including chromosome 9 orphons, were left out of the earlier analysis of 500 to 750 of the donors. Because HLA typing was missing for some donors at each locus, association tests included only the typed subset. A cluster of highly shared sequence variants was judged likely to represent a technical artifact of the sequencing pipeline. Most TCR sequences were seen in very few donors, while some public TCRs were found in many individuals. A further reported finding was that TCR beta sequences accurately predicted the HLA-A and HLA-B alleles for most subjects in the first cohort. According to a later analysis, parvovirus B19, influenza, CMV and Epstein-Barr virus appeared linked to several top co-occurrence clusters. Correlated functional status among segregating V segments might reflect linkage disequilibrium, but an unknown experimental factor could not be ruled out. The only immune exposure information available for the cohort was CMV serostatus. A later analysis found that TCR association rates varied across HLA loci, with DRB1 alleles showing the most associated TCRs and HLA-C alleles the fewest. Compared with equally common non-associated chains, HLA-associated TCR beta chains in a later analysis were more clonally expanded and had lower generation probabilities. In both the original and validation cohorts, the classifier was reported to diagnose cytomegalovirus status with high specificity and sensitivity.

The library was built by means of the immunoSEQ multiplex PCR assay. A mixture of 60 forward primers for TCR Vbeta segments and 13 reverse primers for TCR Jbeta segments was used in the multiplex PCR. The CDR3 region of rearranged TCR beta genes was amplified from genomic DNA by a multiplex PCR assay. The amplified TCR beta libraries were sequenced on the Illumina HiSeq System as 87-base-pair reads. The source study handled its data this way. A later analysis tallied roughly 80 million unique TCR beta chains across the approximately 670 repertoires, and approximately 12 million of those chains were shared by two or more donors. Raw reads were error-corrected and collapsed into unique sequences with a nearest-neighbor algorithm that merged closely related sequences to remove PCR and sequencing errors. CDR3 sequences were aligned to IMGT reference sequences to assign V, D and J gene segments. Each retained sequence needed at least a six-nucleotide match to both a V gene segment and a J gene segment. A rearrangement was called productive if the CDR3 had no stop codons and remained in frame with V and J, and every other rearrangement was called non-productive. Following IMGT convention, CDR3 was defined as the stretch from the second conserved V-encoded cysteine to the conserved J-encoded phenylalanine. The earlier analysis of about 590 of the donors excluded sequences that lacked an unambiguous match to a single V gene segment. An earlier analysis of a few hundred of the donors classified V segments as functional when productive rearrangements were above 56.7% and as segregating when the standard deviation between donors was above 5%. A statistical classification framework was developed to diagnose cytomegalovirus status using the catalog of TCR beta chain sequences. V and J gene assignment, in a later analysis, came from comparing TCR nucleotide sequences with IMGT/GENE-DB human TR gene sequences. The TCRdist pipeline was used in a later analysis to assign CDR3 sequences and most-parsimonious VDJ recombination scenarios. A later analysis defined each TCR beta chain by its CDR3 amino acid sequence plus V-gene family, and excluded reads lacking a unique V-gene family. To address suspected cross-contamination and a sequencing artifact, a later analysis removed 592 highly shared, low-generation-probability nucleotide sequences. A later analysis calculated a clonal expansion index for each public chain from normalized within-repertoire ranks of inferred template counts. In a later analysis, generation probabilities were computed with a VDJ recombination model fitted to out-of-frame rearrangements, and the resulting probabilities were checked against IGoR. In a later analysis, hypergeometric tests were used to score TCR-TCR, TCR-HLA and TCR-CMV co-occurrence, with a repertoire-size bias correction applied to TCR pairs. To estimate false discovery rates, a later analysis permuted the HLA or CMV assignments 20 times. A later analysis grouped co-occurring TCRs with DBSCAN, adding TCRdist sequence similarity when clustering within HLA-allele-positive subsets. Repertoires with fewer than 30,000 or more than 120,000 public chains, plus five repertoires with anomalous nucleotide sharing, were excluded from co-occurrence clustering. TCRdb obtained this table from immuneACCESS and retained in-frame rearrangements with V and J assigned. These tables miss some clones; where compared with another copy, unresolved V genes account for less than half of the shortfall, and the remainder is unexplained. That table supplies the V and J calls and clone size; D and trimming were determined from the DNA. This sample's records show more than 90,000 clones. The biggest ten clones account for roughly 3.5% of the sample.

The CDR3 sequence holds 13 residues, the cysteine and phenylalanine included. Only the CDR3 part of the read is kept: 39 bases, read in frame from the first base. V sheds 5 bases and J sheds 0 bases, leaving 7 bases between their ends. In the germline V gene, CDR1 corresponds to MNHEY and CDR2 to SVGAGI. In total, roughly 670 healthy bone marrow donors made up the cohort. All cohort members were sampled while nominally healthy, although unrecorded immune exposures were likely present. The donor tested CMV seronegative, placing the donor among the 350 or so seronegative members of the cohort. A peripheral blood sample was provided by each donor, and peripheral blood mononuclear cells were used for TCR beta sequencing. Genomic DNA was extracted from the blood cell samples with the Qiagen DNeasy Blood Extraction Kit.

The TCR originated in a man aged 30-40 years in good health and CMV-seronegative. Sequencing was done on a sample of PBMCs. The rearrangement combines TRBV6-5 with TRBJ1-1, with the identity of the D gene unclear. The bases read TGTGCCAGCAGTCATCTATTGAACACTGAAGCTTTCTTT. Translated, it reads CASSHLLNTEAFF.